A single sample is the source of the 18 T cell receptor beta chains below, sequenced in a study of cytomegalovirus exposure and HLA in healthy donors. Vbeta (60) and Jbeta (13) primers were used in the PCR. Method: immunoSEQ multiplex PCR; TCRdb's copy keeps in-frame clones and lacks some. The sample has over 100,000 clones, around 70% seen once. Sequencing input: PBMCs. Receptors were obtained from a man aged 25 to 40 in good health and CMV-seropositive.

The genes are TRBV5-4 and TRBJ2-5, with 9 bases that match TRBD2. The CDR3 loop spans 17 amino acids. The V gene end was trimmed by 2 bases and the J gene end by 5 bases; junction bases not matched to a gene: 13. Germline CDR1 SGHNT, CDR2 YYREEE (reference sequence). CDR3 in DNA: TGTGCCAGCAGCTTTAAAGCGGGGGGCCGGGGTCAGGAGACCCAGTACTTC. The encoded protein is CASSFKAGGRGQETQYF. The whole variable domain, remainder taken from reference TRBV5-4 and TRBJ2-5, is ETGVTQSPTHLIKTRGQQVTLRCSSQSGHNTVSWYQQALGQGPQFIFQYYREEENGRGNFPPRFSGLQFPNYSSELNVNALELDDSALYLCASSFKAGGRGQETQYFGPGTRLLVL.

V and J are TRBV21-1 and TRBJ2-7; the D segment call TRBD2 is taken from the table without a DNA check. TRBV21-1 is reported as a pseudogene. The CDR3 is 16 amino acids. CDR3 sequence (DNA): TGTGCCAGCAGCAAACGCTTGGCAGGGTGGGACTACGAGCAGTACGTC. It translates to CASSKRLAGWDYEQYV.

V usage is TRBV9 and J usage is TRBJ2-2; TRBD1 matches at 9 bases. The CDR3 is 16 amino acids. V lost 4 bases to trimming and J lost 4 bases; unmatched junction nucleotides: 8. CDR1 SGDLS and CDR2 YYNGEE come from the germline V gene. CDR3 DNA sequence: TGTGCCAGCAGCTTCGGACAGGGGCGCGGCACCGGGGAGCTGTTTTTT. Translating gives CASSFGQGRGTGELFF.

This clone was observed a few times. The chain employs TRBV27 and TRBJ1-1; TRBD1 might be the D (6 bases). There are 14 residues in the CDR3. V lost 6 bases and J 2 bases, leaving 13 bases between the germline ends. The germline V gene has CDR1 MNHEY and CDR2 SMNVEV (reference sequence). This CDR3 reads CASSFIGGNTEAFF. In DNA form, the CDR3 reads TGTGCCAGCAGCTTTATAGGGGGTAACACTGAAGCTTTCTTT.

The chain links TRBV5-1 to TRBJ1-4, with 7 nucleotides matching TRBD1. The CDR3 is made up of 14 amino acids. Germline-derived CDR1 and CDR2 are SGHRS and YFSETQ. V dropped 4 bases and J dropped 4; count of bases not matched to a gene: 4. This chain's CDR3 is CASSPDRYNEKLFF. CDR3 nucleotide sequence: TGCGCCAGCAGCCCGGACAGGTATAATGAAAAACTGTTTTTT.

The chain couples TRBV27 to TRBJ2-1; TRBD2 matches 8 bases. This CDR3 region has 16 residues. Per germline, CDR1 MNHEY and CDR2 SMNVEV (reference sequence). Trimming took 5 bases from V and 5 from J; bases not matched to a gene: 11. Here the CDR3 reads CASSPVAGSRHNEQFF. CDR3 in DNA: TGTGCCAGCAGTCCGGTAGCGGGAAGTCGACACAATGAGCAGTTCTTC.

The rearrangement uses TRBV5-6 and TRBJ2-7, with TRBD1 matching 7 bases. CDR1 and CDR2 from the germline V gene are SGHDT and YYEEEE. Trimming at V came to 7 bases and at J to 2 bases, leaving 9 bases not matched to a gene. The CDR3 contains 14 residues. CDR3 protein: CASRIRDSPYEQYF. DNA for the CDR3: TGTGCCAGCCGGATCCGGGACAGTCCCTACGAGCAGTACTTC.

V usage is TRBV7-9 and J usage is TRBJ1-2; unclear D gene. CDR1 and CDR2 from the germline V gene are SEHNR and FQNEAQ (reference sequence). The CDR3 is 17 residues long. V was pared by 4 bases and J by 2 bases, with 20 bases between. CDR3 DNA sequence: TGTGCCAGCAGCTCACCAACGGGAGAGGGTTCCAACTATGGCTACACCTTC. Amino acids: CASSSPTGEGSNYGYTF. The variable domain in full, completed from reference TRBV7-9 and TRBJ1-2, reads DTGVSQNPRHKITKRGQNVTFRCDPISEHNRLYWYRQTLGQGPEFLTYFQNEAQLEKSRLLSDRFSAERPKGSFSTLEIQRTEQGDSAMYLCASSSPTGEGSNYGYTFGSGTRLTVV.

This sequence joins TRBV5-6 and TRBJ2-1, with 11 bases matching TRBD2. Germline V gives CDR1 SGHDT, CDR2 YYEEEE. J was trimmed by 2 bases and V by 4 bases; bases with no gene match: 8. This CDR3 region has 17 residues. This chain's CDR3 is CASSLFSGRVTYNEQFF. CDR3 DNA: TGTGCCAGCAGCCTATTTAGCGGGAGGGTAACCTACAATGAGCAGTTCTTC.

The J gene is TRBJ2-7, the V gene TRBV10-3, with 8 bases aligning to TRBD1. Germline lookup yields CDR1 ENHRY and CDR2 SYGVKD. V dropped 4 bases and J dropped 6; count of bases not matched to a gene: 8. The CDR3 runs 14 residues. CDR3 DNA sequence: TGTGCCATCAGTGGAACGGGGACAGGCGGCGAGCAGTACGTC. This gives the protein CAISGTGTGGEQYV.

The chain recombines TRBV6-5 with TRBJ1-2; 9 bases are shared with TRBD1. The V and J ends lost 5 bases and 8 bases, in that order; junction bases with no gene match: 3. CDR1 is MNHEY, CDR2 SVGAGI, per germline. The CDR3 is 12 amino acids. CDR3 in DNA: TGTGCCAGCAGTCGCGACAGGGGGGGCTACACCTTC. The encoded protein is CASSRDRGGYTF.

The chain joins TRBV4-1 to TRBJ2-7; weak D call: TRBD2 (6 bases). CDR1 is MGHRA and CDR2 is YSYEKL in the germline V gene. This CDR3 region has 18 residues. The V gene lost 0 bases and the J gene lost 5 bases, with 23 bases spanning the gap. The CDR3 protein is CASSQERGGGGGPHEQYF. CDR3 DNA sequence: TGCGCCAGCAGCCAAGAAAGAGGAGGAGGCGGAGGGCCGCACGAGCAGTACTTC.

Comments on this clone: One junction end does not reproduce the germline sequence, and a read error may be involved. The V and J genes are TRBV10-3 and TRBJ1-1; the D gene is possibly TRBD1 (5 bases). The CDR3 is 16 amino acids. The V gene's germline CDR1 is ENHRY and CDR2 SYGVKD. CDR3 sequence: CASSLLPGLPNTEAFF. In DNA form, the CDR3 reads TGTGCCAGCAGTCTTTTACCGGGACTGCCGAACACTGAAGCTTTCTTT.

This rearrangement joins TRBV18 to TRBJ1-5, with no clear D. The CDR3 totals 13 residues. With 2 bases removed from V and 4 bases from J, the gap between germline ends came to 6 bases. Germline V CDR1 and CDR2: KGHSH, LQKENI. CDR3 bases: TGTGCCAGCTCACCAGAGAGGAATCAGCCCCAGCATTTT. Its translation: CASSPERNQPQHF. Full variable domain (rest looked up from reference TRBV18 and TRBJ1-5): NAGVMQNPRHLVRRRGQEARLRCSPMKGHSHVYWYRQLPEEGLKFMVYLQKENIIDESGMPKERFSAEFPKEGPSILRIQQVVRGDSAAYFCASSPERNQPQHFGDGTRLSIL.

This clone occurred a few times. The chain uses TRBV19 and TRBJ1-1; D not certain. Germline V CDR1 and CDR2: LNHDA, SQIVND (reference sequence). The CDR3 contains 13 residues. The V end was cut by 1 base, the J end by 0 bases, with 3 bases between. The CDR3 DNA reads TGTGCCAGTAGTATAGTTATGAACACTGAAGCTTTCTTT. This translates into CASSIVMNTEAFF.

CDR3 sequence (DNA): TGTGCCAGCTCGGGGGTGACAGAAGCTTTCTTT. Translation: CASSGVTEAFF. This sequence joins TRBV6-5 and TRBJ1-1; possibly TRBD1 for D (5 bases). CDR1 is MNHEY and CDR2 is SVGAGI in the germline V gene. This CDR3 spans 11 amino acids. Between the trimmed V and J ends, which lost 8 bases and 8 bases, there was a span of 12 bases.

Here the CDR3 DNA reads TGTGCCAGCAGACGTCCTGGGACATCGGAAAGAAAGGGCTATGGCTACACCTTC. It encodes CASRRPGTSERKGYGYTF. The genes are TRBV11-2 and TRBJ1-2, with D tentatively TRBD1 (6 bases). The CDR3 is 18 amino acids. V shed 6 bases and J shed 4 bases, with 27 bases lying between them. Germline V gene data show CDR1 as SGHAT and CDR2 as FQNNGV. Using reference TRBV11-2 and TRBJ1-2 for the parts outside the CDR3, the full variable domain is EAGVAQSPRYKIIEKRQSVAFWCNPISGHATLYWYQQILGQGPKLLIQFQNNGVVDDSQLPKDRFSAERLKGVDSTLKIQPAKLEDSAVYLCASRRPGTSERKGYGYTFGSGTRLTVV.

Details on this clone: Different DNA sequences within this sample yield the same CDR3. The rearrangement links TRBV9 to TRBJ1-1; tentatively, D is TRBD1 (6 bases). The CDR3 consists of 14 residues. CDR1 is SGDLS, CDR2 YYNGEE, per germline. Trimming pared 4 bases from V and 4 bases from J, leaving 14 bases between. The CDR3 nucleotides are TGTGCCAGCAGCTTACAGGGATACGGCACTGAAGCTTTCTTT. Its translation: CASSLQGYGTEAFF.